Listed below are T cell receptor beta chains from one sample, sequenced in a study of cytomegalovirus exposure and HLA in healthy donors. Sequenced by immunoSEQ multiplex PCR; TCRdb stores in-frame clones only, minus some. The sample carries 150,000 or so clones, around 68% recorded once. Sequenced input: PBMCs. These receptors originate from a man aged 30-40 years in good health and CMV-seropositive. Both conserved end residues are part of each CDR3. The D gene is left open where the match is weak. Size tells how often a clone was seen (once, few, many) or the class of an expanded clone, and some rows leave it out.

size,V,J,D,CDR3,DNA
NA,TRBV5-1,TRBJ2-7,TRBD1,CASSHLRGLNEQYF,TGCGCCAGCAGCCACCTAAGGGGGCTCAACGAGCAGTACTTC
NA,TRBV4-1,TRBJ1-1,TRBD1,CASSQGQGAGTEAFF,TGCGCCAGCAGCCAGGGACAGGGGGCTGGCACTGAAGCTTTCTTT
NA,TRBV7-2,TRBJ2-7,TRBD1,CASSFDRGYEQYF,TGTGCCAGCAGCTTTGACAGGGGGTACGAGCAGTACTTC
once,TRBV9,TRBJ2-7,TRBD2,CASSVVASGSYEQYF,TGTGCCAGCAGCGTAGTGGCTAGCGGGAGTTACGAGCAGTACTTC
NA,TRBV30,TRBJ2-3,TRBD1,CAWSTGGTDTQYF,TGTGCCTGGAGTACAGGGGGCACAGATACGCAGTATTTT
NA,TRBV14,TRBJ2-5,NA,CASSQRQETQYF,TGTGCCAGCAGCCAACGGCAAGAGACCCAGTACTTC
NA,TRBV5-4,TRBJ2-7,NA,CASSFDSTRREQYF,TGTGCCAGCAGCTTTGACTCAACTAGGAGGGAGCAGTACTTC
NA,TRBV2,TRBJ1-2,TRBD1,CASIPDRAGQYGYTF,TGTGCCAGCATCCCGGACAGGGCTGGTCAATATGGCTACACCTTC
once,TRBV29-1,TRBJ1-4,NA,CSAALTRPPEKLFF,TGCAGCGCCGCTTTGACAAGACCTCCTGAAAAACTGTTTTTT
NA,TRBV6-6,TRBJ2-3,NA,CASSFRVLGDTQYF,TGTGCCAGCAGTTTCCGGGTCCTGGGAGATACGCAGTATTTT
few,TRBV6-1,TRBJ2-1,TRBD2,CASSDRRTSGSDEQFF,TGTGCCAGCAGTGATAGGCGGACTAGCGGGAGTGATGAGCAGTTCTTC
few,TRBV6-5,TRBJ2-2,TRBD1,CASSWDRGPTGELFF,TGTGCCAGCAGTTGGGACAGGGGTCCCACCGGGGAGCTGTTTTTT
once,TRBV19,TRBJ1-2,NA,CASSIQAGARGYTF,TGTGCCAGTAGTATACAGGCAGGGGCGCGGGGCTACACCTTC
NA,TRBV29-1,TRBJ2-5,NA,CSVRRAQGWVETQYF,TGCAGCGTCCGGCGGGCACAGGGATGGGTAGAGACCCAGTACTTC
NA,TRBV2,TRBJ1-2,NA,CASRPGLFNGYTF,TGTGCCAGCAGACCCGGACTGTTTAATGGCTACACCTTC
NA,TRBV19,TRBJ2-1,TRBD1,CASSPGTGGYNEQFF,TGTGCCAGTAGTCCCGGGACAGGGGGGTACAATGAGCAGTTCTTC
NA,TRBV7-8,TRBJ2-1,TRBD2,CASSSTGTRYVSEQFF,TGTGCCAGCAGCTCGACCGGGACTAGGTATGTGAGTGAGCAGTTCTTC
few,TRBV4-2,TRBJ2-1,TRBD2,CASSQVRLAGYNEQFF,TGTGCCAGCAGCCAAGTCCGACTAGCGGGATACAATGAGCAGTTCTTC
NA,TRBV5-1,TRBJ2-5,TRBD2,CASSGGLAGVLETQYF,TGCGCCAGCAGCGGGGGACTAGCGGGAGTCTTAGAGACCCAGTACTTC
few,TRBV5-1,TRBJ2-7,NA,CASSSGGYEQYF,TGCGCCAGCAGCTCCGGCGGGTACGAGCAGTACTTC
NA,TRBV4-2,TRBJ2-3,NA,CASSQEQGRTDTQYF,TGTGCCAGCAGCCAAGAACAGGGACGTACAGATACGCAGTATTTT